This TCR beta chain was found in a study of T cell changes during pregnancy in multiple sclerosis. TCRdb's table, derived via immunoSEQ multiplex PCR, lists solely in-frame clones and lacks some. This sample has 78,000 or so clones, with about 90% found just once. The TCR comes from a female donor with multiple sclerosis, enrolled in a pregnancy study. This material consisted of peripheral blood, taken before pregnancy.

This CDR3 is CASSQEQTGEADTQYF. DNA of the CDR3: TGCGCCAGCAGCCAAGAGCAGACGGGGGAGGCAGATACGCAGTATTTT. This chain connects TRBV4-1 to TRBJ2-3; D perhaps matches TRBD2 (6 bases). CDR3 length equals 16 residues. Trimming stripped 0 bases from V and 4 bases from J, with 14 bases between. Germline V CDR1 and CDR2: MGHRA, YSYEKL.